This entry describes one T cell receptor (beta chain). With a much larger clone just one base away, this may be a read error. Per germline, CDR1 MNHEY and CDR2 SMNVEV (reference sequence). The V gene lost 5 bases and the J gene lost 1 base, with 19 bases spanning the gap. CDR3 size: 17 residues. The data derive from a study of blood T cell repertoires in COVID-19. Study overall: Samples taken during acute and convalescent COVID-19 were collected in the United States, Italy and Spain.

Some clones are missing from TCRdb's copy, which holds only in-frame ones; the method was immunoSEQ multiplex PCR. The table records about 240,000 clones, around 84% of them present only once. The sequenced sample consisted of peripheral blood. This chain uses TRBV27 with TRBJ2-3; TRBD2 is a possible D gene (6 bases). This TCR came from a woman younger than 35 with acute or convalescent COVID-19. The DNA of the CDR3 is TGTGCCAGCAGTCCGCAATTGTGGGGGGATGGCACAGATACGCAGTATTTT. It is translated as CASSPQLWGDGTDTQYF.